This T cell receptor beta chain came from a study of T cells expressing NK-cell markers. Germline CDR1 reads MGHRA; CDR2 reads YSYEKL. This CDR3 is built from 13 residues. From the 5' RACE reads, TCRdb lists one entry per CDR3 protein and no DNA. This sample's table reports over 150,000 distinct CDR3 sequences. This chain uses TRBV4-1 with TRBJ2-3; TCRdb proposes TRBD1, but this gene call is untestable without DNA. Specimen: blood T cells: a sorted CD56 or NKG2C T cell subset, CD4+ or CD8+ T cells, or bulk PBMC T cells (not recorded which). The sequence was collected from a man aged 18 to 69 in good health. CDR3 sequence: CASSQEGPDTQYF.